This T cell receptor beta chain stems from a study of STAT5B mutations in CD4+ large granular lymphocyte leukemia (dated by TCRdb to the early 2020s). Broadly, across the study: Among healthy controls, the CDR3 'QG' motif was associated with a particular HLA allele. The study compared the TCRbeta repertoires of patients with CD4+ T-cell large granular lymphocyte leukemia against the TCRbeta repertoires of healthy blood donors. Flow cytometry on FACSCanto II or FACSVerse confirmed that purified fractions exceeded 95% purity among lymphocytes. Study-level results and caveats: Compared with healthy CD4+ repertoires, CD4-sorted patient repertoires appeared more clonal, and this difference remained even after the putative leukemic clones were removed. The data were not HLA-matched, and the higher clonality in CD4+ T-LGLL than in CD8+ T-LGLL could be due to the relatively small sample size. Enrichment of TRBV06-family usage was observed among the top patient clones (8/27) relative to healthy controls (2/35). The main leukemic clonotypes were found to be private to each patient, although approximately 26% of the main leukemic clonotypes were detected at low frequency in the non-leukemic repertoires of other patients.

The immunoSEQ assay at survey resolution was used to sequence TCRbeta rearrangements from genomic DNA. The original pipeline was this. In the TCR sequencing data, the smallest productive clonotype frequency that could be detected was 2.59 x 10-5. Analyses included only productive TCRbeta rearrangements, meaning complete and in-frame sequences. Sample clonality was computed as Simpson clonality in the immunoSEQ Analyzer version 3.0. Clones were binned by frequency as very rare, small, medium, large (1-20%) or hyperexpanded (>20%). Generation probabilities were estimated with OLGA 1.2.3, V-gene circos plots were generated with VDJtools, specificities were searched for in VDJdb, and CDR3 motifs were identified with GLIPH. Held by TCRdb, this immuneACCESS table contains in-frame sequences only and omits some clones. Under half of the omission traces to an unresolved V gene where checked; the cause of the rest is unknown. For V, J and clone size, that table is used; D and trimming come from the DNA. The sample table shows tens of thousands of clones, and roughly 65% are seen once. Roughly 31% of the sample goes to the ten largest clones.

V is clipped by 3 bases and J by 6 bases, and the sequence between their germline boundaries is 15 bases long. According to the germline V gene (reference sequence), CDR1 reads WNHNN and CDR2 reads SYGVQD. From cysteine to phenylalanine, the CDR3 is 14 amino acids long. The kept DNA is CDR3 alone, 42 bases in frame from the first base. Of note for this clone: There is no known antigen for this receptor. Base qualities were left out, and no much larger clone turns up one base away.

Buffy coats from roughly 37 blood donors, supplied by the Finnish Red Cross blood service, were used as healthy controls. All TCR-sequenced material derived from peripheral blood: patient blood samples and healthy donor buffy coats. Peripheral blood mononuclear cells were isolated by Ficoll-Hypaque gradient centrifugation. For the healthy controls, CD4+ cells were obtained from buffy coats by magnetic purification. Genomic DNA was extracted with the Gentra Puregene Cell and Tissue kit and quantified on a Qubit 2.0 fluorometer. The sequence came from a human donor in good health. Specimen: CD4+ T cells from blood buffy coats. Recombination joined TRBV10-1 with TRBJ2-7; the D gene is possibly TRBD2, with 6 bases matching. CDR3 reads: CASSEGLPSGEQYF. The sequenced DNA is TGCGCCAGCAGTGAAGGACTACCCTCGGGCGAGCAGTACTTC.